Listed here are 4 T cell receptor beta chains from one sample, sequenced in a study of T cell clonality in common variable immunodeficiency. Whole-study findings and limits: Fewer deletions and N-nucleotide insertions were reportedly seen in common variable immunodeficiency TCR beta sequences.

Profiling relied on immunoSEQ multiplex PCR, and the TCRdb table lists in-frame clones only, not all of them. This sample has about 26,000 clones, each found more than once. These TCRs' antigens remain unknown. Sequencing was performed on peripheral blood mononuclear cells. These receptors were obtained from a human donor with common variable immunodeficiency.

In this sample, this clone turned up a few times. The junction shows a germline mismatch at one end, possibly a read error. Read coverage stops 3 residues before the CDR3 terminus; the germline J gene supplies the remainder. The chain carries TRBV5-1 and TRBJ1-4, with D hard to call. The CDR3 extends over 15 amino acids. The germline CDR1 and CDR2 sequences are SGHRS and YFSETQ. The part of the CDR3 DNA that was read is TGCGCCAGCAGCCCCCGAAGACAAAATAATGAAAGA. It encodes CASSPRRQNNER. The whole CDR3 is CASSPRRQNNERLFF. Full variable domain (rest looked up from reference TRBV5-1 and TRBJ1-4): KAGVTQTPRYLIKTRGQQVTLSCSPISGHRSVSWYQQTPGQGLQFLFEYFSETQRNKGNFPGRFSGRQFSNSRSEMNVSTLELGDSALYLCASSPRRQNNERLFFGSGTQLSVL.

This clone was seen repeatedly, ten times or more. The read gets to within 3 residues of the CDR3 end, and the germline J gene fills in the rest. The gene calls are TRBV10-3 and TRBJ2-5; 13 bases are a match to TRBD2. V shed 2 bases, J shed 5 bases, and the junction held 5 bases outside the gene matches. Germline loops: CDR1 ENHRY, CDR2 SYGVKD. The length of the CDR3 is 16 residues. The sequenced part of the CDR3 DNA is TGTGCCATCAGTGAGGGTCAACTAGCGGGAGGGGAGACC. It encodes CAISEGQLAGGET. The CDR3 in full is CAISEGQLAGGETQYF.

This clone occurred many times. The read ends 3 residues shy of where the CDR3 ends; the end is completed using the germline J gene. V usage is TRBV7-2 and J usage is TRBJ2-1; 14 nucleotides line up with TRBD2. Trimming cost V 0 bases and J 8 bases; bases outside gene matches: 3. The CDR3 spans 16 residues. Germline V gives CDR1 SGHTA, CDR2 FQGNSA. Incomplete CDR3 DNA: TGTGCCAGCAGCTTAGCTGGGACTAGCGGGGGCTATGAG. Translated: CASSLAGTSGGYE. The entire CDR3 is CASSLAGTSGGYEQFF.

This clone was picked up a small number of times. Read data end 3 residues before the CDR3 end; the end is taken from the germline J gene. In the same sample, other DNA sequences code for this CDR3. This chain joins TRBV7-6 and TRBJ1-2; 8 bases line up with TRBD1. This CDR3 region has 14 residues. CDR1 is SGHVS, CDR2 FNYEAQ, per germline. CDR3 protein: CASSLADRAGGYTF. CDR3 DNA (partial): TGTGCCAGCAGCTTAGCGGACAGGGCTGGGGGC.